These 10 T cell receptor beta chains came from one sample sequenced in a study of shared clonotypes between healthy human individuals. Sequenced by immunoSEQ multiplex PCR; TCRdb stores in-frame clones only, minus some. Here the sample spans about 1.1 million clones, roughly 77% being singletons. The material sequenced was memory CD4+ T cells from PBMCs. Specified subset: CD45RA-negative fraction. The receptors shown here come from a man younger than 35 in good health. Some clones in this sample may be carry-over from other donors' samples.

This chain joins TRBV4-3 and TRBJ1-2; D unresolved. The V and J ends lost 0 bases and 4 bases respectively, with 6 bases between them. The CDR3 extends over 13 amino acids. Per germline, CDR1 LGHNA and CDR2 YSLEER. DNA for the CDR3: TGCGCCAGCAGCCAAGACGTCCGCTATGGCTACACCTTC. Protein product: CASSQDVRYGYTF.

The chain couples TRBV7-2 to TRBJ2-3, with 8 bases aligning to TRBD2. Trimming removed 2 bases from V and 9 bases from J; junction bases left unmatched: 7. Germline V gene sequence: CDR1 SGHTA, CDR2 FQGNSA. The CDR3 is 14 amino acids. The CDR3 DNA reads as TGTGCCAGCAGCTTAAGAGCGGGAGATGGGACGCAGTATTTT. Translation gives CASSLRAGDGTQYF.

The CDR3 reads CASSLVLGDSEQFF. In nucleotides, the CDR3 is TGTGCCAGCAGCTTAGTGTTAGGGGACTCTGAGCAGTTCTTC. This chain links TRBV11-2 with TRBJ2-1; tentatively, D is TRBD2 (6 bases). Germline V CDR1 and CDR2: SGHAT, FQNNGV. The CDR3 is made up of 14 amino acids. V lost 1 base and J lost 9, with 13 bases in between.

V is TRBV29-1 and J is TRBJ1-6; TRBD1 aligns across 7 bases. The germline gives CDR1 SQVTM, CDR2 ANQGSEA. After removal of 7 bases from V and 2 bases from J, the junction contained 8 bases not matched to a gene. This CDR3 spans 15 amino acids. The CDR3 region has the DNA TGCAGCGCCACCACAGGGGAAACCTATAATTCACCCCTCCACTTT. It translates to CSATTGETYNSPLHF.

Points on this clone: Other DNA variants within this sample encode the same CDR3. The V gene is TRBV28, the J gene TRBJ2-1, with 8 bases fitting TRBD2. The CDR3 has 15 residues. Germline CDR1 reads MDHEN; CDR2 reads SYDVKM. Trimming took 6 bases from V and 3 from J; bases not matched to a gene: 7. Here the CDR3 DNA reads TGTGCCAGCAGCCCCAGCGGGAGAAGCTACAATGAGCAGTTCTTC. It specifies CASSPSGRSYNEQFF.

The chain links TRBV30 to TRBJ2-3; D remains ambiguous. The CDR3 totals 16 residues. Germline CDR1 GTSNPN, CDR2 SVGIG (reference sequence). V shed 0 bases and J shed 2 bases, with 15 bases lying between them. CDR3 amino acids: CAWSVPADLDTDTQYF. In DNA, the CDR3 is TGTGCCTGGAGTGTACCGGCAGACCTCGACACAGATACGCAGTATTTT.

CDR3 protein: CASSRGRAWVGTEAFF. The CDR3 DNA is TGTGCCAGCAGTCGTGGGAGAGCCTGGGTGGGCACTGAAGCTTTCTTT. The chain employs TRBV28 and TRBJ1-1, with D hard to call. V gave up 5 bases and J gave up 4 bases, with 20 bases separating them. Germline CDR1 and CDR2: MDHEN and SYDVKM. This CDR3 spans 16 amino acids.

The V call is TRBV18, the J call TRBJ2-7, with D perhaps matching TRBD1 (6 bases). The V and J ends lost 3 bases and 3 bases respectively, with 12 bases between them. This CDR3 comprises 14 residues. Germline V lookup: CDR1 KGHSH, CDR2 LQKENI. The CDR3: CASSPVQGIYEQYF. CDR3 DNA sequence: TGTGCCAGCTCACCTGTTCAGGGGATCTACGAGCAGTACTTC.

The chain employs TRBV25-1 and TRBJ2-5; 15 bases line up with TRBD2. V lost 6 bases to trimming and J lost 4 bases; unmatched junction nucleotides: 6. The CDR3 runs 16 residues. In germline, CDR1 is MGHDK, CDR2 SYGVNS. This CDR3 reads CASSQGLAGGGETQYF. The DNA of the CDR3 is TGTGCCAGCAGCCAGGGACTAGCGGGAGGAGGAGAGACCCAGTACTTC.

This clone has only a few counts. The J gene is TRBJ1-3, the V gene TRBV11-2; D is ambiguous. This CDR3 contains 17 residues. The germline CDR1 and CDR2 sequences are SGHAT and FQNNGV. The ends were cut back, 3 bases at V and 0 bases at J, with 15 bases in the middle. The CDR3 protein is CASSFRIDRDSGNTIYF. The CDR3 nucleotides read TGTGCCAGCAGCTTCCGAATTGACCGCGACTCTGGAAACACCATATATTTT.